This paragraph covers one T cell receptor (beta chain) sequence. Its antigen is unidentified. For TCRbeta, the library was prepared with unique molecular identifiers. In TCRdb, the PCR reads were re-called with MiXCR into one record per CDR3 protein. The table lists almost 250,000 distinct CDR3 sequences, about 25% of them singletons. This sample stems from a study of T-cell reconstitution after alpha-beta-depleted transplantation in children. CDR3 size: 15 residues. Germline CDR1 and CDR2: LGHNA and YNFKEQ. The V and J ends lost 1 base and 2 bases respectively, with 11 bases between them. Whole-study findings and limits: From newly produced T cells came most of the T-cell counts and diversity one year after transplant. At around two months after transplant, the alpha-beta T cells were reportedly derived from several hundred expanded clones that came from non-depleted graft cells. Surviving recipient T cells and thymic progenitors underlay high day-60 TCRbeta diversity in some patients.

The receptor was isolated from a girl aged 2 to 9 with Fanconi anemia, due to receive a stem cell transplant. The chain employs TRBV4-2 and TRBJ2-5; D unclear. The input for sequencing was PBMCs, taken before TCRalphabeta/CD19-depleted stem cell transplant. CDR3 loop: CASSQVELQQETQYF. The DNA for the CDR3 is TGTGCCAGCAGCCAAGTGGAACTACAGCAAGAGACCCAGTACTTC.